The 10 T cell receptor beta chains below were found in one sample sequenced in a study of control samples from healthy donors and cancer patients. Assay: immunoSEQ multiplex PCR; the TCRdb copy retains only in-frame clones and omits some. The profile shows 120,000 or so clones, approximately 90% of them singletons. Sequencing was carried out using blood. The receptors here all came from a man aged 18 to 29 in good health.

The genes are TRBV29-1 and TRBJ2-5, with D hard to call. Per germline, CDR1 SQVTM and CDR2 ANQGSEA. With 6 bases removed from V and 2 bases from J, the gap between germline ends came to 7 bases. CDR3 length: 11 amino acids. CDR3 in amino acids: CSVSWQETQYF. Here the CDR3 DNA reads TGCAGCGTGTCCTGGCAAGAGACCCAGTACTTC.

V is TRBV6-5 and J is TRBJ1-6; D not certain. Germline V gene data show CDR1 as MNHEY and CDR2 as SVGAGI. This CDR3 is built from 12 residues. Trimming took off 9 bases at V and 5 bases at J, with 8 bases between the two ends. This CDR3 is CARTLHNSPLHF. CDR3 in DNA: TGTGCCAGGACCCTACATAATTCACCCCTCCACTTT.

The chain recombines TRBV5-1 with TRBJ2-7; D is ambiguous. The CDR3 consists of 12 residues. Germline values: CDR1 SGHRS, CDR2 YFSETQ. Trimming removed 1 base from V and 5 bases from J, with 7 bases in between. Written as DNA, the CDR3 is TGCGCCAGCAGCTTGAGGTTGGACGAGCAGTACTTC. This codes for CASSLRLDEQYF.

The CDR3 region is CASSGIGQINYGYTF. As DNA, the CDR3 is TGTGCCAGCAGCGGAATCGGACAGATTAACTATGGCTACACCTTC. The chain employs TRBV9 and TRBJ1-2; possibly TRBD1 for D (6 bases). The CDR3 extends over 15 amino acids. From germline, CDR1 is SGDLS and CDR2 YYNGEE. V dropped 3 bases and J dropped 1 base, with 13 bases sitting between them.

This CDR3 is CASSGTDRAGTEAFF. The DNA for the CDR3 is TGTGCCAGCAGCGGGACGGACAGGGCGGGCACTGAAGCTTTCTTT. V gene TRBV11-2 combines with J gene TRBJ1-1; 8 bases fit TRBD1. Germline V gene sequence: CDR1 SGHAT, CDR2 FQNNGV. V gave up 5 bases and J gave up 4 bases; unmatched junction bases: 9. The CDR3 consists of 15 residues.

This rearrangement joins TRBV5-4 to TRBJ1-6, with D perhaps TRBD1 (6 bases). Germline lookup yields CDR1 SGHNT and CDR2 YYREEE (reference sequence). The ends were cut back, 5 bases at V and 10 bases at J, with 19 bases in the middle. The CDR3 covers 15 residues. CDR3 bases: TGTGCCAGCAGTCCCAACGGGGGGCGCGTCTCACCCCTCCACTTT. It encodes CASSPNGGRVSPLHF.

The J gene is TRBJ1-2, the V gene TRBV6-6, with D maybe TRBD1 (5 bases). Germline CDR1 MNHNY, CDR2 SVGAGI (reference sequence). With 4 bases removed from V and 5 bases from J, the gap between germline ends came to 17 bases. There are 15 residues in the CDR3. In DNA form, the CDR3 reads TGTGCCAGCAGTTTACAACCCGGGACGCAATATGGCTACACCTTC. It codes for CASSLQPGTQYGYTF.

The chain couples TRBV5-1 to TRBJ2-7; a weak D match, TRBD1 (5 bases). The CDR3 has 16 amino acids. Trimming cost V 0 bases and J 1 base, with 14 bases left between them. Germline V lookup: CDR1 SGHRS, CDR2 YFSETQ. The CDR3: CASSLEGFQGSYEQYF. In nucleotides, the CDR3 is TGCGCCAGCAGCTTGGAGGGGTTCCAGGGTTCCTACGAGCAGTACTTC.

This rearrangement joins TRBV13 to TRBJ2-7, with TRBD2 as a possible D gene (5 bases). Germline V gene lookup returns CDR1 PRHDT and CDR2 FYEKMQ (reference sequence). Trimming took off 3 bases at V and 5 bases at J, with 17 bases between the two ends. The CDR3 has 15 residues. CDR3 sequence: CASSLDVGEGNEQYF. DNA of the CDR3: TGTGCCAGCAGCTTGGATGTAGGCGAGGGTAACGAGCAGTACTTC.

V usage is TRBV19 and J usage is TRBJ1-4; 8 bases align to TRBD1. CDR1 and CDR2 from the germline V gene are LNHDA and SQIVND (reference sequence). The CDR3 covers 13 residues. Unmatched junction bases numbered 7, after V lost 8 bases and J lost 8 bases. CDR3 DNA: TGTGCCAGTCACCAGGGGGCTGAGGAAAAACTGTTTTTT. Amino acid sequence: CASHQGAEEKLFF.